This T cell receptor (beta chain) was sequenced in a study of patients and donors after allogeneic stem cell transplantation. Each CDR3 protein is one row after TCRdb ran MiXCR on the RT-PCR reads. The repertoire has roughly 200,000 distinct CDR3 sequences, 35% to 45% of them found once; the top ten carry around 10%. CDR3 length equals 12 residues. V was pared by 4 bases and J by 12 bases, with 5 bases of the junction left unmatched. Germline V gene data show CDR1 as SNHLY and CDR2 as FYNNEI. This TCR derives from a human donor who was either an allogeneic HSCT recipient or a stem cell or donor lymphocyte infusion donor (not recorded which). It is not recorded whose cells these are; they may come from a transplant donor. The specimen sequenced was blood, either unsorted or a sorted T cell fraction (not recorded which). The chain combines TRBV2 with TRBJ1-4; TRBD1 aligns across 7 bases. CDR3 loop: CASSAVTGQLFF. The CDR3, as DNA: TGTGCCAGCAGTGCTGTGACAGGGCAACTGTTTTTT.